Below are 15 T cell receptor beta chains sequenced from a single sample in a study of cytomegalovirus exposure and HLA in healthy donors. This PCR relied on a set of 60 Vbeta primers and 13 Jbeta primers. Sequenced by immunoSEQ multiplex PCR; TCRdb stores in-frame clones only, minus some. The sample carries more than 95,000 clones, around 80% recorded once. Sequencing was performed on PBMCs. These receptors came from a man aged 25 to 45 in good health and CMV-seropositive.

V gene TRBV28 combines with J gene TRBJ2-7; 15 bases are a match to TRBD2. The J segment lost 1 base and the V segment lost 2 bases, leaving 9 bases of the junction unmatched. The germline V gene encodes CDR1 MDHEN and CDR2 SYDVKM. This CDR3 region has 19 residues. CDR3 coding DNA: TGTGCCAGCAGTTTAGTGTTGGGACTAGCGGGAGGTTTTTCCTACGAGCAGTACTTC. The encoded protein is CASSLVLGLAGGFSYEQYF.

This rearrangement joins TRBV4-3 to TRBJ2-7, with TRBD1 identical over 7 bases. Germline V gene lookup returns CDR1 LGHNA and CDR2 YSLEER. V was clipped by 1 base and J by 3 bases; unmatched bases: 3. The CDR3 sequence is 14 residues long. The CDR3 sequence: CASSQAWDSYEQYF. The CDR3 coding sequence is TGCGCCAGCAGCCAAGCGTGGGACAGCTACGAGCAGTACTTC.

The genes are TRBV19 and TRBJ1-6, with D perhaps matching TRBD1 (6 bases). Trimming shortened V by 1 base and J by 6 bases, and 10 bases separated the two germline ends. The CDR3 has 15 residues. Looked up from germline, CDR1 is LNHDA and CDR2 is SQIVND (reference sequence). The CDR3 loop is CASSIGQQGNSPLHF. The CDR3 DNA follows: TGTGCCAGTAGTATAGGTCAACAGGGTAATTCACCCCTCCACTTT.

The chain employs TRBV6-6 and TRBJ2-1; D gene uncertain. Trimming cost V 0 bases and J 6 bases, with 9 bases left between them. Germline lookup yields CDR1 MNHNY and CDR2 SVGAGI (reference sequence). This CDR3 has 14 residues. The CDR3 protein is CASSYSDSSNEQFF. The CDR3 nucleotides read TGTGCCAGCAGTTACTCGGATAGCTCCAATGAGCAGTTCTTC.

V is TRBV9 and J is TRBJ2-5; 8 bases match TRBD1. The CDR3 is 12 amino acids. CDR1 and CDR2 from the germline V gene are SGDLS and YYNGEE. The junction had 4 bases not matched to a gene; V was cut back by 3 bases and J by 9 bases. The DNA for the CDR3 is TGTGCCAGCAGCGCGACAGGGGTTTCCCAGTACTTC. It codes for CASSATGVSQYF.

V and J are TRBV5-4 and TRBJ2-1; 10 nucleotides line up with TRBD1. V shed 1 base and J 15 bases; nucleotides not matched to a gene: 4. The length of the CDR3 is 12 residues. CDR1 and CDR2 from the germline V gene are SGHNT and YYREEE (reference sequence). CDR3 sequence (DNA): TGTGCCAGCAGCTTGTTAGGGACAGGGGTGTTCTTC. Amino acids: CASSLLGTGVFF.

V and J are TRBV4-3 and TRBJ2-2, with D maybe TRBD2 (6 bases). The CDR3 contains 18 residues. From germline, CDR1 is LGHNA and CDR2 YSLEER. Trimming removed 2 bases from V and 7 bases from J, with 23 bases in between. The CDR3 DNA sequence: TGCGCCAGCAGCCAATATTCTGGGTTGGGGGGTTGGATCGGGGAGCTGTTTTTT. It yields the protein CASSQYSGLGGWIGELFF.

V and J are TRBV11-2 and TRBJ1-3, with a weak D call TRBD1 (5 bases). Germline-derived CDR1 and CDR2 are SGHAT and FQNNGV. The CDR3 is 16 amino acids. Trimming stripped 0 bases from V and 2 bases from J, with 11 bases between. DNA of the CDR3: TGTGCCAGCAGCTTAGATCGACAGTATCCTGGAAACACCATATATTTT. Translated, it gives CASSLDRQYPGNTIYF.

The V call is TRBV7-9, the J call TRBJ2-7; 10 nucleotides agree with TRBD1. With V trimmed by 2 bases and J by 0 bases, 1 base remained unmatched. CDR1 SEHNR and CDR2 FQNEAQ come from the germline V gene (reference sequence). The length of the CDR3 is 15 residues. CDR3 bases: TGTGCCAGCAGCTTAAGGACAGGGGGCTCCTACGAGCAGTACTTC. Amino acid sequence: CASSLRTGGSYEQYF.

The chain joins TRBV4-2 to TRBJ2-7; TRBD2 is a possible D gene (6 bases). In germline, CDR1 is LGHNA, CDR2 YNFKEQ. This CDR3 has 16 residues. With 2 bases removed from V and 6 bases from J, the gap between germline ends came to 20 bases. The CDR3 DNA reads TGTGCCAGCAGCCAATCGGCGTCTAGCGTGTTCGGCGAGCAGTACTTC. This encodes CASSQSASSVFGEQYF.

V is TRBV13 and J is TRBJ2-7, with D tentatively TRBD1 (5 bases). V gave up 5 bases and J gave up 0 bases, with 14 bases separating them. From germline, CDR1 is PRHDT and CDR2 FYEKMQ (reference sequence). This CDR3 is built from 15 residues. DNA for the CDR3: TGTGCCAGCAGCCAACCCACAGGTTCCTCCTACGAGCAGTACTTC. It translates to CASSQPTGSSYEQYF.

The J gene is TRBJ2-3, the V gene TRBV29-1; 8 positions match TRBD1. V was pared by 6 bases and J by 3 bases, with 8 bases of the junction left unmatched. The CDR3 is 14 residues long. Germline assignment: CDR1 SQVTM and CDR2 ANQGSEA. CDR3 region: CSVSRGRGTDTQYF. DNA of the CDR3: TGCAGCGTGAGCAGGGGGCGCGGAACAGATACGCAGTATTTT.

The sample holds a few counts of this clone. The chain carries TRBV18 and TRBJ2-7; 8 nucleotides line up with TRBD1. Germline CDR1 KGHSH, CDR2 LQKENI. The CDR3 loop spans 16 amino acids. The V gene end was trimmed by 0 bases and the J gene end by 4 bases; junction bases not matched to a gene: 8. The DNA of the CDR3 is TGTGCCAGCTCACCACCTGCTACAGGGGGGATTTACGAGCAGTACTTC. Its translation: CASSPPATGGIYEQYF.

V usage is TRBV19 and J usage is TRBJ1-1; perhaps TRBD1 as D (5 bases). The germline V and J ends were trimmed by 1 base and 0 bases, with 9 bases remaining between them. Per the germline V gene, CDR1 is LNHDA and CDR2 is SQIVND (reference sequence). The CDR3 is 15 amino acids. As DNA, the CDR3 is TGTGCCAGTAGTATAGGACAGTTACTGAACACTGAAGCTTTCTTT. This codes for CASSIGQLLNTEAFF.

The J gene is TRBJ1-2, the V gene TRBV12-2; TRBD1, the table's D call, was not compared with the DNA. TRBV12-2 constitutes a pseudogene. The CDR3 has 15 amino acids. This CDR3 is CASRLVGTVYYGYTF. DNA of the CDR3: TGTGCAAGTCGCTTAGTGGGGACAGTCTACTATGGCTACACCTTC.